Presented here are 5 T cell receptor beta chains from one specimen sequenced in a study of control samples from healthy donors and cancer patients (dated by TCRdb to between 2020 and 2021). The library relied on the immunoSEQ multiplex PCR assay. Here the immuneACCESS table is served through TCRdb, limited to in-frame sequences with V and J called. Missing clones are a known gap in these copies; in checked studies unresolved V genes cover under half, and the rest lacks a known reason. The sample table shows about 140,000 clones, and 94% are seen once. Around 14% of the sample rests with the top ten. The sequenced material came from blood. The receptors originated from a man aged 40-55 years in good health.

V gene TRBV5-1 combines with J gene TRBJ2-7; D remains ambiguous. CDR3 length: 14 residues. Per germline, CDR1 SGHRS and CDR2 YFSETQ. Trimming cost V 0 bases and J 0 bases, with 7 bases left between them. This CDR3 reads CASSLAHGSYEQYF. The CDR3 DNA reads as TGCGCCAGCAGCTTGGCCCACGGCTCCTACGAGCAGTACTTC.

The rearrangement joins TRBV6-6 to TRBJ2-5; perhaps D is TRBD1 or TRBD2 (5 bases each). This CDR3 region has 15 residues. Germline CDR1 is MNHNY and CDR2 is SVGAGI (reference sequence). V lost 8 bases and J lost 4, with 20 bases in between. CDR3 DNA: TGTGCCAGCTCTAACTTCGAGGGGTCAGGAGAGACCCAGTACTTC. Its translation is CASSNFEGSGETQYF.

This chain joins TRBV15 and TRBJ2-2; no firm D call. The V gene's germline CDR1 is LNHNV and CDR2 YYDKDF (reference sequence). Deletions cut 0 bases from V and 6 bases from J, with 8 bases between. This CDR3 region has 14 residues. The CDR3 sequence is CATSRDVRSGELFF. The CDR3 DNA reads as TGTGCCACCAGCAGAGATGTTAGGTCCGGGGAGCTGTTTTTT. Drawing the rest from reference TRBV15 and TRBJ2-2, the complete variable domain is DAMVIQNPRYQVTQFGKPVTLSCSQTLNHNVMYWYQQKSSQAPKLLFHYYDKDFNNEADTPDNFQSRRPNTSFCFLDIRSPGLGDTAMYLCATSRDVRSGELFFGEGSRLTVL.

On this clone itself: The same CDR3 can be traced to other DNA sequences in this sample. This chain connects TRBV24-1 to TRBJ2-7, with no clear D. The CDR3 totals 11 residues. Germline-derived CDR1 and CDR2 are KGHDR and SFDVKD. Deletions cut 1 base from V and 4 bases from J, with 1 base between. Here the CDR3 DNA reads TGTGCCACCAGTGATTTATACGAGCAGTACTTC. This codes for CATSDLYEQYF.

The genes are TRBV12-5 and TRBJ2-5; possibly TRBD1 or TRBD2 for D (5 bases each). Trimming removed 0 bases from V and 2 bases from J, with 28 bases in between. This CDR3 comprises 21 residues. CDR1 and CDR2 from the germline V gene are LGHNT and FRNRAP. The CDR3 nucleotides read TGTGCTAGTGGTTTGGTACGCGACTTCATCCCTGGGGGTCCGCCGCAAGAGACCCAGTACTTC. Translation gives CASGLVRDFIPGGPPQETQYF.